Following are 18 T cell receptor beta chains from one sample sequenced in a study of blood T cell repertoires in COVID-19. The protocol was immunoSEQ multiplex PCR, while the TCRdb copy is restricted to in-frame clones and leaves out a portion. Of 650,000 to 800,000 clones in the sample, approximately 90% are singletons; the top ten hold over 0.2%. The sample comprised peripheral blood. All receptors come from a woman aged 18-29 years with acute or convalescent COVID-19.

The chain couples TRBV4-3 to TRBJ2-3, with 7 bases lining up with TRBD2. The V and J ends lost 1 base and 5 bases, in that order; junction bases with no gene match: 6. The V gene's germline CDR1 is LGHNA and CDR2 YSLEER. The CDR3 has 15 residues. CDR3 DNA: TGCGCCAGCAGCCAAGCGAGTCGGGGGGAAGATACGCAGTATTTT. It encodes CASSQASRGEDTQYF.

This clone turned up a few times. The genes are TRBV3-1 (or the pseudogene TRBV3-2) and TRBJ1-2; weak D call: TRBD1 (5 bases). The CDR3 runs 16 residues. V was clipped by 1 base and J by 4 bases, with 16 bases between them. Germline loops: CDR1 LGHDT, CDR2 YNNKEL (reference sequence). CDR3 in amino acids: CASSQGYGGVVYGYTF. The CDR3 nucleotides are TGTGCCAGCAGCCAAGGGTATGGAGGGGTCGTCTATGGCTACACCTTC.

The chain carries TRBV10-3 and TRBJ1-2; unclear D gene. Germline-derived CDR1 and CDR2 are ENHRY and SYGVKD. This CDR3 is built from 12 residues. V was pared by 6 bases and J by 4 bases, with 9 bases between. The CDR3 nucleotides read TGTGCCATCAGCCTTGGCCCCTATGGCTACACCTTC. Its translation is CAISLGPYGYTF.

The chain recombines TRBV23-1 with TRBJ2-2; 12 nucleotides line up with TRBD1. TRBV23-1 is marked as an open reading frame, function uncertain. This CDR3 has 19 amino acids. V lost 4 bases to trimming and J lost 3 bases; unmatched junction nucleotides: 12. The CDR3 sequence: CASSLSPGQGAPDTGELFF. CDR3 in DNA: TGCGCCAGCAGTCTTAGTCCGGGACAGGGGGCGCCGGACACCGGGGAGCTGTTTTTT.

DNA for the CDR3: TGTGCCAGCAGCCATTTAGGGGGTGGTAATTCACCCCTCCACTTT. Encoded protein: CASSHLGGGNSPLHF. This rearrangement joins TRBV3-1 (or the pseudogene TRBV3-2) to TRBJ1-6; D is perhaps TRBD1 (6 bases). Trimming pared 3 bases from V and 6 bases from J, leaving 12 bases between. Germline lookup yields CDR1 LGHDT and CDR2 YNNKEL (reference sequence). This CDR3 contains 15 residues.

This chain joins TRBV19 and TRBJ1-4; TRBD1 is a possible D gene (5 bases). Germline V gene sequence: CDR1 LNHDA, CDR2 SQIVND (reference sequence). This CDR3 is 14 amino acids long. V was pared by 4 bases and J by 4 bases, with 10 bases between. The chain's CDR3 is CASSTTGGNEKLFF. CDR3 nucleotide sequence: TGTGCCAGTAGTACGACGGGGGGTAATGAAAAACTGTTTTTT.

The chain employs TRBV2 and TRBJ2-5; D perhaps matches TRBD2 (5 bases). V was pared by 1 base and J by 3 bases, with 12 bases between. From germline, CDR1 is SNHLY and CDR2 FYNNEI. The CDR3 consists of 15 residues. In DNA, the CDR3 is TGTGCCAGCAGTGAAGAGCGGCAGGCGAAAGAGACCCAGTACTTC. Amino acids: CASSEERQAKETQYF.

The CDR3 spells CASIDRARGRNSPLHF. The DNA for the CDR3 is TGTGCCAGCATAGACAGGGCCAGGGGTCGAAATTCACCCCTCCACTTT. The gene calls are TRBV7-2 and TRBJ1-6; 7 bases match TRBD1. The junction had 13 bases not matched to a gene; V was cut back by 7 bases and J by 7 bases. CDR3 length equals 16 residues. The germline CDR1 and CDR2 sequences are SGHTA and FQGNSA.

CDR3 coding DNA: TGTGCCAGCAGTTCTAGGAGTACGCAGTATTTT. Protein sequence: CASSSRSTQYF. The rearrangement links TRBV6-5 to TRBJ2-3, with unresolved D. CDR3 length: 11 residues. Trimming left V 4 bases short and J 8 bases short, with 7 bases between. Germline values: CDR1 MNHEY, CDR2 SVGAGI.

This clone was detected once. The chain couples TRBV5-1 to TRBJ1-4; D is perhaps TRBD1 (6 bases). This CDR3 is 15 amino acids long. Germline V lookup: CDR1 SGHRS, CDR2 YFSETQ. The V end lost 4 bases, the J end lost 8 bases, and 18 bases lay between the germline ends. The CDR3 region has the DNA TGCGCCAGCAGCCCGGGACATCCGGGGGGAGAAAAACTGTTTTTT. This codes for CASSPGHPGGEKLFF.

The chain uses TRBV3-1 (or the pseudogene TRBV3-2) and TRBJ2-7; maybe TRBD1 (6 bases). The ends were cut back, 0 bases at V and 0 bases at J, with 18 bases in the middle. CDR3 length equals 18 residues. Germline lookup yields CDR1 LGHDT and CDR2 YNNKEL (reference sequence). The CDR3: CASSQDKTGSDSSYEQYF. DNA for the CDR3: TGTGCCAGCAGCCAAGATAAAACAGGGAGTGACAGCTCCTACGAGCAGTACTTC.

V usage is TRBV15 and J usage is TRBJ1-5; 8 nucleotides match TRBD1. Losses at the gene ends were 1 base for V and 3 bases for J; bases not matched to a gene: 2. Germline CDR1 and CDR2: LNHNV and YYDKDF (reference sequence). This CDR3 spans 15 amino acids. CDR3 residues: CATSRVQGDNQPQHF. CDR3 in DNA: TGTGCCACCAGCAGAGTACAGGGGGACAATCAGCCCCAGCATTTT.

The V and J genes are TRBV3-1 (or the pseudogene TRBV3-2) and TRBJ1-1, with a weak D call TRBD1 (6 bases). V was pared by 4 bases and J by 0 bases, with 15 bases between. This CDR3 spans 16 amino acids. The germline V gene has CDR1 LGHDT and CDR2 YNNKEL (reference sequence). The CDR3 loop reads CASSLRGGLMNTEAFF. Here the CDR3 DNA reads TGTGCCAGCAGCCTTAGGGGGGGATTAATGAACACTGAAGCTTTCTTT.

This rearrangement joins TRBV2 to TRBJ1-3; D is possibly TRBD1 (5 bases). CDR1 is SNHLY, CDR2 FYNNEI, per germline. Trimming removed 3 bases from V and 0 bases from J, with 12 bases in between. This CDR3 spans 16 amino acids. CDR3 protein: CASSDPRAASGNTIYF. In DNA, the CDR3 is TGTGCCAGCAGTGACCCCAGGGCCGCCTCTGGAAACACCATATATTTT.

The chain joins TRBV7-9 to TRBJ1-2; TRBD1 aligns across 12 bases. From germline, CDR1 is SEHNR and CDR2 FQNEAQ (reference sequence). This CDR3 region has 17 residues. Germline trimming cut 5 bases from V and 5 bases from J; bases unmatched to any gene: 12. The chain's CDR3 is CASSPRDRGQEGYGYTF. The CDR3 region has the DNA TGTGCCAGCAGCCCCCGGGACAGGGGGCAAGAAGGGTATGGCTACACCTTC.

About this clone itself: Other DNA sequences in this sample translate to the same CDR3. This sequence joins TRBV5-6 and TRBJ2-7, with D possibly TRBD1 on 5 matching bases. This CDR3 comprises 14 residues. V was pared by 0 bases and J by 1 base, with 8 bases between. CDR1 and CDR2 from the germline V gene are SGHDT and YYEEEE. CDR3 coding DNA: TGTGCCAGCAGCTTGGTTGGGGCATCCTACGAGCAGTACTTC. Protein: CASSLVGASYEQYF.

The gene calls are TRBV6-1 and TRBJ2-7, with 8 bases matching TRBD1. V shed 2 bases, J shed 3 bases, and the junction held 6 bases outside the gene matches. The CDR3 spans 15 residues. CDR1 is MNHNS and CDR2 is SASEGT in the germline V gene. The CDR3 nucleotides read TGTGCCAGCAGTGAATTTGGGGACAGGTTCTACGAGCAGTACTTC. This encodes CASSEFGDRFYEQYF.

The chain links TRBV24-1 to TRBJ1-2; the D is unclear. Germline V gene data show CDR1 as KGHDR and CDR2 as SFDVKD. This CDR3 has 13 residues. V was clipped by 6 bases and J by 4 bases, with 11 bases between them. Here the CDR3 DNA reads TGTGCCACCAGTCCGGGAGTAACCTATGGCTACACCTTC. Its translation: CATSPGVTYGYTF.